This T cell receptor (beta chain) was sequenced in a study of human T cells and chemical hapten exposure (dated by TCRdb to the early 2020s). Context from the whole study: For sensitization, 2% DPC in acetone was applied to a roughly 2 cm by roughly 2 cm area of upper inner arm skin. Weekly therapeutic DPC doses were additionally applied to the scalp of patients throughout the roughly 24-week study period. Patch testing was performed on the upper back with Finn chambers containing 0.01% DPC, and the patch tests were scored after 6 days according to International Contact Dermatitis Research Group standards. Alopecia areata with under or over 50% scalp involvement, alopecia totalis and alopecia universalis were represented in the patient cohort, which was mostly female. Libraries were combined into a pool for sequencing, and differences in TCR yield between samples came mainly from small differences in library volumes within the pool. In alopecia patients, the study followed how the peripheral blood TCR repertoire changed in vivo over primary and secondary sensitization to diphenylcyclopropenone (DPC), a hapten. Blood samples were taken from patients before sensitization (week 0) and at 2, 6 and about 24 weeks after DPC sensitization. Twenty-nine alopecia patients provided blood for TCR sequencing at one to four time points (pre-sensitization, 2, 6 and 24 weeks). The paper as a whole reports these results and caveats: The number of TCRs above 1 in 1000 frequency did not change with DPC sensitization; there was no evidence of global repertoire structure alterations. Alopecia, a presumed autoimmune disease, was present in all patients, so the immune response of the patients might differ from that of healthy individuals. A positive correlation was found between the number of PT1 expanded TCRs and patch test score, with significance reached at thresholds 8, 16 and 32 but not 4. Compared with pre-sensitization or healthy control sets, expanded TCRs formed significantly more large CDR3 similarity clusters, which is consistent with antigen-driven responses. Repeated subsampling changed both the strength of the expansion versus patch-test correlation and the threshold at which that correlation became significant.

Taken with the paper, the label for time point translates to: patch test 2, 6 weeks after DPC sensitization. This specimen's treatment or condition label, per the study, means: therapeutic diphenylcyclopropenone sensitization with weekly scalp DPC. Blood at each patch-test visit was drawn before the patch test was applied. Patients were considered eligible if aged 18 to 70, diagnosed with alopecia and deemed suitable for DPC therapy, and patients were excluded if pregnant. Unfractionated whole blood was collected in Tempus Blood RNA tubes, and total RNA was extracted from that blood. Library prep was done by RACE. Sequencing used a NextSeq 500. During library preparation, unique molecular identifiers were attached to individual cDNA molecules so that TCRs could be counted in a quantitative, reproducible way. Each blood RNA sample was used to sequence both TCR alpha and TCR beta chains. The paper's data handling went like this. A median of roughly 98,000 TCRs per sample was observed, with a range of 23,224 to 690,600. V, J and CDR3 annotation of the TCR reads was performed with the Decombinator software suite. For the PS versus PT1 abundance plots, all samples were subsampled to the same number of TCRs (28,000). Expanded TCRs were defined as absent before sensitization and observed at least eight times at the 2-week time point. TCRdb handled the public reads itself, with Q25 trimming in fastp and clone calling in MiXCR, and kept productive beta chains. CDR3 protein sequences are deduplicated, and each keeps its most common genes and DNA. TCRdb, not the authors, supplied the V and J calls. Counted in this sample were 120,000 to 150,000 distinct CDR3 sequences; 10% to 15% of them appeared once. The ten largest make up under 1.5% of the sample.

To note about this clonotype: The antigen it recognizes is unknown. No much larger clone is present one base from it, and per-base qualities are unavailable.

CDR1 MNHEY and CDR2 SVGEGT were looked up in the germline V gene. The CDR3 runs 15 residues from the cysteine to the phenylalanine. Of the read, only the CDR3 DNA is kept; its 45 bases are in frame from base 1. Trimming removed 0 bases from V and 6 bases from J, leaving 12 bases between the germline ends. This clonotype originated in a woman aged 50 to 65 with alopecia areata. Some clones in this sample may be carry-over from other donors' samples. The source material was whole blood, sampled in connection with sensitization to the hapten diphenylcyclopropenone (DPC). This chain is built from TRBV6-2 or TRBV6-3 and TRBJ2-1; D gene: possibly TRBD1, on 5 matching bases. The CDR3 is CASSYSPGHGNEQFF. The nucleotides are TGTGCCAGCAGTTACTCGCCAGGACATGGCAATGAGCAGTTCTTC.